This paragraph covers one T cell receptor beta chain sequence. Its antigen is still unknown. This sample stems from a study of T cell responses to AZD1222 COVID-19 vaccine. Regarding the study as a whole: Samples come after the peak T cell response, not at day 14. Most donors were white British and more were female, and clonal diversity was possibly underestimated. Spike was spanned by vaccine-associated CD4 TCRs, which were dominant at 160-218 and 743-854. Among AZD1222 vaccinees, only 5 to 7 were seropositive at baseline.

Trimming left V 8 bases short and J 5 bases short, with 12 bases between. CDR3 size: 12 residues. This table comes from immunoSEQ multiplex PCR, and its TCRdb copy is limited to in-frame clones, with some not included. The sample comprises over 150,000 clones, about nine tenths of which are singletons, and less than 1.6% rests with the top ten. The starting material was peripheral blood, obtained on day 0 of AZD1222 vaccination. The TCR originated in an adult in good health. The chain couples TRBV12-3 or TRBV12-4 to TRBJ1-1; D is ambiguous. DNA for the CDR3: TGTGCCAGCGGGCATCAAGGGACTGAAGCTTTCTTT. Translating gives CASGHQGTEAFF.